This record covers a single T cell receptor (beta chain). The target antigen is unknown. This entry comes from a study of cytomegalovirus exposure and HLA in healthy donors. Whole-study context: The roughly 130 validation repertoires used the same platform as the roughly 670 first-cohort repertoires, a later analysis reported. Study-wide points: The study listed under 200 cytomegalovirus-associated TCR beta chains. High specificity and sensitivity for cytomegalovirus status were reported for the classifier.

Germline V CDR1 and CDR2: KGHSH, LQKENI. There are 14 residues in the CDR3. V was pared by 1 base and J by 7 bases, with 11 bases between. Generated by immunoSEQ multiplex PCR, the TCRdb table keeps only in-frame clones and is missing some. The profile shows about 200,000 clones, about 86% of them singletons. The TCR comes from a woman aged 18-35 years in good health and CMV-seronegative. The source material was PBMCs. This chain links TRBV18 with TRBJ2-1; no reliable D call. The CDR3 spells CASSPRDSQNEQFF. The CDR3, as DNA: TGTGCCAGCTCACCACGCGATAGCCAAAATGAGCAGTTCTTC.